The present entry profiles one T cell receptor beta chain with its context. What it binds is unknown. The data belong to a study of cytomegalovirus exposure and HLA in healthy donors. Study-wide findings and caveats: Generally TCR sequences proved uncommon, though certain public TCRs appeared in numerous donors.

PCR was performed using 60 Vbeta and 13 Jbeta primers. Assay: immunoSEQ multiplex PCR; the TCRdb copy retains only in-frame clones and omits some. The sample lists over 150,000 clones; 70% to 90% were seen once. Sequenced input: PBMCs. This receptor was obtained from a girl aged 10 to 17 in good health and CMV-seropositive.

This CDR3 is CASSSWTGSYNEQFF. For the CDR3, the DNA is TGTGCCAGCAGCTCATGGACAGGCTCCTACAATGAGCAGTTCTTC. The chain joins TRBV7-8 to TRBJ2-1, with 7 bases aligning to TRBD1. Germline V lookup: CDR1 SGHVS, CDR2 FQNEAQ. This CDR3 spans 15 amino acids. With 4 bases clipped from V and 0 bases from J, the junction kept 3 bases outside the gene matches.